This T cell receptor beta chain was captured in a study of shared clonotypes between healthy human individuals. Profiled with immunoSEQ multiplex PCR; TCRdb holds only in-frame clones, not every one. The data contain roughly 700,000 clones, around two thirds of them singletons. The CDR3 extends over 15 amino acids. Per the germline V gene, CDR1 is MDHEN and CDR2 is SYDVKM. V was pared by 5 bases and J by 8 bases, with 19 bases between. Sequenced input: memory CD4+ T cells sorted from blood. Subset meaning: CD45RA-negative fraction. V and J are TRBV28 and TRBJ2-1; D might be TRBD1 or TRBD2, each matching 5 bases. The source is a woman in her thirties in good health. CDR3 loop: CASSPGPPASYEQFF. DNA of the CDR3: TGTGCCAGCAGTCCGGGACCCCCGGCGAGCTATGAGCAGTTCTTC.